The 8 T cell receptor beta chains presented below share a single source sample, sequenced in a study of blood T cell repertoires in COVID-19. Clones were read by immunoSEQ multiplex PCR, and TCRdb kept only the in-frame ones, dropping some. The sample gives roughly 250,000 clones, 83% of which show up once; roughly 7% is in the top ten. The sequenced material came from peripheral blood. All receptors derive from a woman aged 45-65 years with acute or convalescent COVID-19.

This chain uses TRBV29-1 with TRBJ2-7, with TRBD1 identical over 9 bases. CDR3 length: 14 residues. The V gene end was trimmed by 3 bases and the J gene end by 6 bases; junction bases not matched to a gene: 9. Per the germline V gene, CDR1 is SQVTM and CDR2 is ANQGSEA. The CDR3 nucleotides read TGCAGCGTTGACTCCGGGACAGGGTCCCGCGAGCAGTACTTC. Translating gives CSVDSGTGSREQYF.

A few counts support this clone. A junction boundary mismatches the germline segment, possibly from a read error. V usage is TRBV7-7 and J usage is TRBJ2-7; D may be TRBD2 (6 bases). The germline V gene has CDR1 SSHAT and CDR2 FNYEAQ (reference sequence). The CDR3 loop spans 16 amino acids. The DNA of the CDR3 is TGTGCTAGCAGCTTAGGGACTCCCGCTGCGGGTTACGAGCAGTACTTC. This sequence encodes CASSLGTPAAGYEQYF.

The chain couples TRBV7-9 to TRBJ2-1, with D uncertain. V was cut by 4 bases and J by 5 bases, with 18 bases left in between. Germline lookup yields CDR1 SEHNR and CDR2 FQNEAQ (reference sequence). The CDR3 runs 16 residues. This CDR3 reads CASSWMLVSSDNEQFF. CDR3 nucleotides: TGTGCCAGCAGCTGGATGCTAGTCTCATCTGACAATGAGCAGTTCTTC.

The chain combines TRBV19 with TRBJ2-2; D remains ambiguous. The length of the CDR3 is 14 residues. Germline loops: CDR1 LNHDA, CDR2 SQIVND (reference sequence). Deletions cut 2 bases from V and 5 bases from J, with 9 bases between. This chain's CDR3 is CASSIWSVTGELFF. The CDR3 nucleotides are TGTGCCAGTAGTATATGGTCGGTTACCGGGGAGCTGTTTTTT.

This chain's CDR3 is CAWSFPLGQTNYGYTF. The CDR3 DNA is TGTGCCTGGAGCTTCCCACTGGGACAGACAAACTATGGCTACACCTTC. The chain uses TRBV30 and TRBJ1-2; 7 nucleotides align to TRBD1. V trimming: 3 bases; J trimming: 2 bases; junction bases outside the gene matches: 12. CDR3 length: 16 residues. Germline-derived CDR1 and CDR2 are GTSNPN and SVGIG (reference sequence).

This chain links TRBV5-1 with TRBJ1-1, with 7 nucleotides matching TRBD1. The V segment lost 5 bases and the J segment 1 base; nucleotides outside the gene matches: 5. Germline CDR1 reads SGHRS; CDR2 reads YFSETQ. CDR3 size: 14 residues. The CDR3 sequence: CASRRTGPNTEAFF. CDR3 bases: TGCGCCAGCAGACGGACAGGCCCGAACACTGAAGCTTTCTTT. The full variable domain, rest sourced from reference TRBV5-1 and TRBJ1-1, is KAGVTQTPRYLIKTRGQQVTLSCSPISGHRSVSWYQQTPGQGLQFLFEYFSETQRNKGNFPGRFSGRQFSNSRSEMNVSTLELGDSALYLCASRRTGPNTEAFFGQGTRLTVV.

The rearrangement joins TRBV10-3 to TRBJ2-2; the match to TRBD1 covers 7 bases. CDR1 is ENHRY and CDR2 is SYGVKD in the germline V gene. CDR3 length: 16 residues. V was clipped by 0 bases and J by 5 bases; unmatched bases: 6. The CDR3 coding sequence is TGTGCCATCAGTGAGTCCTGGACAGGAGAGACCGGGGAGCTGTTTTTT. This encodes CAISESWTGETGELFF.

This chain joins TRBV19 and TRBJ2-7; 9 bases match TRBD1. The CDR3 has 16 amino acids. Trimming at V came to 6 bases and at J to 3 bases, leaving 12 bases not matched to a gene. Per germline, CDR1 LNHDA and CDR2 SQIVND (reference sequence). The CDR3, as DNA: TGTGCCAGTAGAAGGGACCCCCGGGACAGGGTCTACGAGCAGTACTTC. Translating gives CASRRDPRDRVYEQYF.